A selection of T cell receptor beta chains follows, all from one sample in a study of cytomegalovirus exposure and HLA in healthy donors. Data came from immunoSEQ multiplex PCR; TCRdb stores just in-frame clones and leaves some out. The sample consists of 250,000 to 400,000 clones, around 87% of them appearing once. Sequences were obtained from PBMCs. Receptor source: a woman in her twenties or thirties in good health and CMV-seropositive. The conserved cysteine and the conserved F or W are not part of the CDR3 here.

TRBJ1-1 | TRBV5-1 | ASRMREGTEAF
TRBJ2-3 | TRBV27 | ASSSRRNTQY
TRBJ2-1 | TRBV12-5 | ASGLGGPYNEQF
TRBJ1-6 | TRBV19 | ASSDLGTGLSPLH
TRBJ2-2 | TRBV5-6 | ASSFDRGSLDTGELF
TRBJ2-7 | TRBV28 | ASSLVQGISLHEQY
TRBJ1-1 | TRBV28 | ASSLSLRGTEAF
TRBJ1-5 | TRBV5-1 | ASSLEGGDNQPQH
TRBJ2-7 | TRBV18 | ASSSRVSSYEQY
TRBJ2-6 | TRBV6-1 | ASSEQAGTSGANVLT
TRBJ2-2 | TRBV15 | ATSSPSRAGITGELF
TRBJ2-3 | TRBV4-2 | ASSQEGSSTDTQY
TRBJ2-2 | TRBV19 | ASSLGTLNTGELF
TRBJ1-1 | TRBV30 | AWSVQGNTEAF
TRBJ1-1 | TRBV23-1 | ASSQGQSNTEAF
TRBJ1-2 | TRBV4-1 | ASSQVGWATYGYT
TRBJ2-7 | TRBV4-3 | ASSQDLGLADYEQY
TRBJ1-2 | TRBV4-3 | ASSQELSFLRGYT
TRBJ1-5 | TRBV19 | ASSPYRGSNQPQH
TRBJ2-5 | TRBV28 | ASSLTGGAEETQY
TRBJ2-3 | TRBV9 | ASSVFSTDTQY
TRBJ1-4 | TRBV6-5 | ASSLYGTENEKLF
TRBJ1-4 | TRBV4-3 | ASSQDLGTHEKLF
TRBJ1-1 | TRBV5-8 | ASSAWTGRTEAF
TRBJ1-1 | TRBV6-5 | ASRRPTGEAF
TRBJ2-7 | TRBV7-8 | ASSLEVGVQY
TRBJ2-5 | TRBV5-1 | ASSLSPGLGVQETQY
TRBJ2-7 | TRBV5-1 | ASSSGTSSYEQY
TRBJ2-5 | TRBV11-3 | ASSLSGHETQY
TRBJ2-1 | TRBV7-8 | ASSPVAGVGYNEQF
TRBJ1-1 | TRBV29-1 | SVEGTAEAF
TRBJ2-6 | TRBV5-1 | ASRRGAESGANVLT
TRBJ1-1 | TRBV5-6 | ASSLRTGGVLNTEAF
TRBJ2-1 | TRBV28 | ASSLSYNEQF
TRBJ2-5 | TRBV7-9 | ASSLVEGYQETQY
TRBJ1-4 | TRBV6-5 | ASSRTGTPAVELF
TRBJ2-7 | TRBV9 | ASNRGASETYEQY
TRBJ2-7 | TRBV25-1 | ASRTGTGSSYEQY
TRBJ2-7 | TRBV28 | AGQTSGNEQY
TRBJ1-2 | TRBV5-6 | ASWGRGSGYT
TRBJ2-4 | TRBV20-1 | SLGGGDIQY
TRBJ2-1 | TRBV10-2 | ASSELGPSYNEQF
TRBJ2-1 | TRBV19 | ASSMGLAGVPRQF
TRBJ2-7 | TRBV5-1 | ASSIGTAYEQY
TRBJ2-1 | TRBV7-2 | ASSNRDRDSEQF
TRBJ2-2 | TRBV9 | ASSVVVSGNGELF
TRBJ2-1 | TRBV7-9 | ASSGAAARAYNEQF
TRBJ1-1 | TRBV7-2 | ASSFWGNTEAF
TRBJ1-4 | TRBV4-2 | ASSQAQIGQRF
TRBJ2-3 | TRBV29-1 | SVEGTSGSIGWNTDTQY
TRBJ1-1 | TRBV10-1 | ASSESLTKMNTEAF
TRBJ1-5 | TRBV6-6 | ASSLVFRDINQPQH
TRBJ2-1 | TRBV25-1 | ASSDRSMALDNEQF
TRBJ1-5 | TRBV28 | ASSLLGGSQPQH
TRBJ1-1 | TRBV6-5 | ASSYYRGSEAF